This T cell receptor (beta chain) stems from a study of CD8 T cells in ankylosing spondylitis. Study-level results: It appeared that ankylosing spondylitis blood was characterized by a TCR beta motif of several highly homologous variants.

This clonotype has a count of ten or more. Antigen unknown. Trimming removed 2 bases from V and 4 bases from J, with 13 bases in between. The germline gives CDR1 SGHRS, CDR2 YFSETQ. The CDR3 is 14 residues long. TCRdb called the 5' RACE reads again in MiXCR, with one record for every CDR3 protein. Of some 180,000 distinct CDR3 sequences in the sample, roughly 18% were seen once. The chain is built from TRBV5-1 and TRBJ2-7; unclear D gene. The source of this sequence is a male donor aged 10 to 35 with ankylosing spondylitis or in good health (not recorded which). Sequencing was done on a sample of blood, either unsorted or a sorted T cell fraction (not recorded which). CDR3 loop: CASSLDRTLYEQYF. The CDR3 DNA is TGCGCCAGCAGCTTAGACCGGACCCTTTACGAGCAGTACTTC.